These 10 T cell receptor beta chains share one sample of origin, sequenced in a study of response to subunit inactivated influenza vaccine. TCRdb re-derived calls from the RT-PCR reads in MiXCR, one entry per CDR3 protein. The sample has hundreds of thousands of distinct CDR3 sequences; about 15% are singletons. Sequencing was performed on PBMCs from blood, taken less than 15 days before vaccination. The receptors were sampled from a man aged 50 to 60 who received an inactivated influenza vaccine.

This clonotype was detected only a few times. The genes are TRBV4-2 and TRBJ2-1, with D perhaps TRBD2 (6 bases). Trimming took 2 bases from V and 8 from J, leaving 19 bases between them. Germline V gene sequence: CDR1 LGHNA, CDR2 YNFKEQ. The CDR3 sequence is 16 residues long. This CDR3 is CASSQPERRGGHEQFF. DNA for the CDR3: TGTGCCAGCAGCCAACCCGAAAGGAGGGGAGGCCATGAGCAGTTCTTC.

V usage is TRBV15 and J usage is TRBJ1-4; no clear D. The V and J ends lost 1 base and 5 bases respectively, with 5 bases between them. Germline CDR1 LNHNV, CDR2 YYDKDF (reference sequence). The CDR3 is 13 residues long. The CDR3 nucleotides are TGTGCCACCAGCAGAGTCGGGAATGAAAAACTGTTTTTT. Its protein product is CATSRVGNEKLFF. The variable domain in full, completed from reference TRBV15 and TRBJ1-4, reads DAMVIQNPRYQVTQFGKPVTLSCSQTLNHNVMYWYQQKSSQAPKLLFHYYDKDFNNEADTPDNFQSRRPNTSFCFLDIRSPGLGDTAMYLCATSRVGNEKLFFGSGTQLSVL.

This clonotype was observed a few times. The rearrangement uses TRBV12-3 or TRBV12-4 and TRBJ2-5; 10 bases align to TRBD1. The CDR3 contains 17 residues. With 5 bases clipped from V and 5 bases from J, the junction kept 14 bases outside the gene matches. CDR3 DNA: TGTGCCAGCAGTCAGGAACCGGGACAGGGGACCTGGGAGACCCAGTACTTC. Its protein product is CASSQEPGQGTWETQYF.

The rearrangement joins TRBV6-1 to TRBJ2-7; 8 bases map to TRBD1. The V segment lost 6 bases and the J segment 1 base; nucleotides outside the gene matches: 14. This CDR3 comprises 17 residues. Germline-derived CDR1 and CDR2 are MNHNS and SASEGT. CDR3 sequence: CASSLTFSGGFSYEQYF. The DNA of the CDR3 is TGTGCCAGCAGCCTAACCTTTTCAGGGGGCTTTTCCTACGAGCAGTACTTC.

V gene TRBV3-1 combines with J gene TRBJ2-5; D possibly corresponds to TRBD2 (6 bases). The length of the CDR3 is 15 residues. V was trimmed by 1 base and J by 2 bases, leaving 11 bases between them. CDR1 and CDR2 (germline): LGHDT, YNNKEL (reference sequence). CDR3 bases: TGTGCCAGCAGCCAAGCTAGCGTACCACAAGAGACCCAGTACTTC. As protein: CASSQASVPQETQYF.

This clonotype was observed a handful of times. This rearrangement joins TRBV18 to TRBJ2-4; D not certain. There are 19 residues in the CDR3. V lost 3 bases, J lost 1 base, and 22 bases lay in between. Germline V CDR1 and CDR2: KGHSH, LQKENI. CDR3 nucleotide sequence: TGTGCCAGCTCACCCCCCCAGGACGCCCAACCCCTGGCCAAAAACATTCAGTACTTC. Protein sequence: CASSPPQDAQPLAKNIQYF. Complete variable domain (other parts from reference TRBV18 and TRBJ2-4): NAGVMQNPRHLVRRRGQEARLRCSPMKGHSHVYWYRQLPEEGLKFMVYLQKENIIDESGMPKERFSAEFPKEGPSILRIQQVVRGDSAAYFCASSPPQDAQPLAKNIQYFGAGTRLSVL.

The chain couples TRBV5-1 to TRBJ1-4; no firm D call. Trimming pared 1 base from V and 4 bases from J, leaving 8 bases between. The CDR3 has 14 residues. From germline, CDR1 is SGHRS and CDR2 YFSETQ. CDR3 in DNA: TGCGCCAGCAGCTTGAACAGTAATAATGAAAAACTGTTTTTT. Protein product: CASSLNSNNEKLFF.

This clonotype has a count of ten or more. The genes are TRBV12-3 or TRBV12-4 and TRBJ1-1; 7 positions agree with TRBD1. With V trimmed by 6 bases and J by 10 bases, 5 bases remained unmatched. There are 11 residues in the CDR3. The CDR3 DNA follows: TGTGCCAGCAGCCCAGGGGGGAGAGCTTTCTTT. The encoded protein is CASSPGGRAFF.

The sample holds a few counts of this clonotype. This rearrangement joins TRBV6-2 or TRBV6-3 to TRBJ2-7; weak D call: TRBD1 (5 bases). V was pared by 7 bases and J by 2 bases, with 18 bases between. The V gene's germline CDR1 is MNHEY and CDR2 SVGEGT. The CDR3 length is 15 residues. CDR3 DNA: TGTGCCAGCACCCCTCAGGGTGGTTTGACCTACGAGCAGTACTTC. Protein: CASTPQGGLTYEQYF.

This clonotype has a count of ten or more. The chain carries TRBV4-2 and TRBJ1-2; a possible D gene is TRBD1 (6 bases). Between the trimmed V and J ends, which lost 4 bases and 0 bases, there was a span of 9 bases. The CDR3 runs to 14 residues. Germline loops: CDR1 LGHNA, CDR2 YNFKEQ. In DNA form, the CDR3 reads TGTGCCAGCAGCCGGGACACAGCTAACTATGGCTACACCTTC. Amino acids: CASSRDTANYGYTF.